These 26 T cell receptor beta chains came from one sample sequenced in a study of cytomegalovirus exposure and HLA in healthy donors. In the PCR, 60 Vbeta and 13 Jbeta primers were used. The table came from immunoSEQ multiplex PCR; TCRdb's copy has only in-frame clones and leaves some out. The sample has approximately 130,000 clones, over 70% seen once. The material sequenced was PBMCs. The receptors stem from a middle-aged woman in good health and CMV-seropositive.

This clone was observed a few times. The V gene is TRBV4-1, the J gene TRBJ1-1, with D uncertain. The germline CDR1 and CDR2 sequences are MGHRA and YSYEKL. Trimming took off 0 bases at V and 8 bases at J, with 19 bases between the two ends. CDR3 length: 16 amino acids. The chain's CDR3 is CASSQDSAGLRREAFF. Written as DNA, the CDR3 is TGCGCCAGCAGCCAAGACTCGGCAGGACTAAGAAGAGAAGCTTTCTTT.

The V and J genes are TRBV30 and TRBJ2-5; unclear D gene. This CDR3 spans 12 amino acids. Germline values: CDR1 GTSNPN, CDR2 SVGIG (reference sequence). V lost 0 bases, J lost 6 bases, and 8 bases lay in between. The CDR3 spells CAWSVLVKTQYF. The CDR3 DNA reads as TGTGCCTGGAGTGTACTTGTGAAGACCCAGTACTTC.

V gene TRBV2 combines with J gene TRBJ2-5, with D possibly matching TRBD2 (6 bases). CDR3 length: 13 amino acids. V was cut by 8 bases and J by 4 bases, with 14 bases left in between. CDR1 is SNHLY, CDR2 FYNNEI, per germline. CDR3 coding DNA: TGTGCCAGCGGGGCGGAGGGGCGAGAGACCCAGTACTTC. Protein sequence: CASGAEGRETQYF.

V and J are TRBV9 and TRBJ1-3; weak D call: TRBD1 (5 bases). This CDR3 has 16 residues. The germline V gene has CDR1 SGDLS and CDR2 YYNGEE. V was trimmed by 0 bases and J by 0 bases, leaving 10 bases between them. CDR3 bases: TGTGCCAGCAGCGTAGGGGCAGGGTACTCTGGAAACACCATATATTTT. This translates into CASSVGAGYSGNTIYF. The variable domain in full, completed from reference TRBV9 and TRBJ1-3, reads DSGVTQTPKHLITATGQRVTLRCSPRSGDLSVYWYQQSLDQGLQFLIQYYNGEERAKGNILERFSAQQFPDLHSELNLSSLELGDSALYFCASSVGAGYSGNTIYFGEGSWLTVV.

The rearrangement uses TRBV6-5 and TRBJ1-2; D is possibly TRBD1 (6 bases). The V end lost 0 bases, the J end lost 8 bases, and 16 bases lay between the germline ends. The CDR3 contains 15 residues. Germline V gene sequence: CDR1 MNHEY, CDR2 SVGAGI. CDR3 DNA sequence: TGTGCCAGCAGTTACTCCCGGACAGCCGGGCTGGGCTACACCTTC. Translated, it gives CASSYSRTAGLGYTF.

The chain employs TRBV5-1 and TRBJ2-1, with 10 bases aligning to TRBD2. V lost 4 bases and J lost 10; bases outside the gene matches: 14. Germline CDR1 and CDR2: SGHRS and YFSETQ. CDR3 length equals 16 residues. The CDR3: CASSPYRLAGVEEQFF. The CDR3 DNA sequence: TGCGCCAGCAGCCCCTATCGACTAGCGGGCGTGGAGGAGCAGTTCTTC.

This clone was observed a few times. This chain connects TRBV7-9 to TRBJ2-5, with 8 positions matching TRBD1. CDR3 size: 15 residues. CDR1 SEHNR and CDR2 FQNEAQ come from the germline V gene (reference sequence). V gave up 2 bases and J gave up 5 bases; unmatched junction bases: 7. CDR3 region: CASSLLAGGSETQYF. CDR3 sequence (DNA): TGTGCCAGCAGCTTACTGGCAGGGGGCTCGGAGACCCAGTACTTC.

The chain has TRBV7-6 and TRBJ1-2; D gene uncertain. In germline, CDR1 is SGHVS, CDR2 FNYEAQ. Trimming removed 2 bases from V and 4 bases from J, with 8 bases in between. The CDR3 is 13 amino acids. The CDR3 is CASSLSAFYGYTF. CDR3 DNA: TGTGCCAGCAGCTTAAGCGCCTTCTATGGCTACACCTTC. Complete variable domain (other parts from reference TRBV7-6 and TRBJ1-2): GAGVSQSPRYKVTKRGQDVALRCDPISGHVSLYWYRQALGQGPEFLTYFNYEAQQDKSGLPNDRFSAERPEGSISTLTIQRTEQRDSAMYRCASSLSAFYGYTFGSGTRLTVV.

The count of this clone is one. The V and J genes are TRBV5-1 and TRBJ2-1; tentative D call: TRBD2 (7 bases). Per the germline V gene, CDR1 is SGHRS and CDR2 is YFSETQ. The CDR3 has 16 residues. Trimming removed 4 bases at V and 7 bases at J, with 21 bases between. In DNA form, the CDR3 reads TGCGCCAGCAGCCCTCAGGGGCGGGGGCTCGGGAATGAGCAGTTCTTC. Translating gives CASSPQGRGLGNEQFF.

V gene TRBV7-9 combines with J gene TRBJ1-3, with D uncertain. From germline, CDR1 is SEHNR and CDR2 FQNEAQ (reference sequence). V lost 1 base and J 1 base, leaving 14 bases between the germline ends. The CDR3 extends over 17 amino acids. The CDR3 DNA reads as TGTGCCAGCAGCTTAGACCCTGTCGGCGGGTCTGGAAACACCATATATTTT. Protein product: CASSLDPVGGSGNTIYF.

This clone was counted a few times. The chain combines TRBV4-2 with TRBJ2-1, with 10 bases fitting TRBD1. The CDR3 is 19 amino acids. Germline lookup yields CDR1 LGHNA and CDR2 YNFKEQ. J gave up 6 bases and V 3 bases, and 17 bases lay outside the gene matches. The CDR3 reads CASSQDQDPTGGSVNEQFF. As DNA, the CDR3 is TGTGCCAGCAGCCAGGATCAAGATCCGACAGGGGGCTCGGTCAATGAGCAGTTCTTC.

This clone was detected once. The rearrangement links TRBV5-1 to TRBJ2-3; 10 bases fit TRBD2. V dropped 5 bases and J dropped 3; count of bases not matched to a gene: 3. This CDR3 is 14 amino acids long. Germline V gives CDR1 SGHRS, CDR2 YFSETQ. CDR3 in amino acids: CASRSSGGTDTQYF. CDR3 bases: TGCGCCAGCAGAAGTAGCGGGGGGACAGATACGCAGTATTTT.

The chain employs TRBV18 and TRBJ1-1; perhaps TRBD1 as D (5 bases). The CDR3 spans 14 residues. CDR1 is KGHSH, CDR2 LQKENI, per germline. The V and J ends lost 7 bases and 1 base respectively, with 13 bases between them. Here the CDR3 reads CASFVGGTNTEAFF. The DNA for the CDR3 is TGTGCCAGCTTCGTTGGCGGGACGAACACTGAAGCTTTCTTT.

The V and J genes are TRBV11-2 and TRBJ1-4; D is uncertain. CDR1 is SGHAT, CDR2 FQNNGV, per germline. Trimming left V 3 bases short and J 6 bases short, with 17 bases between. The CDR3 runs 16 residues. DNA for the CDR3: TGTGCCAGCAGCTTGCAAAAGCCCAATGAGGATGAAAAACTGTTTTTT. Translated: CASSLQKPNEDEKLFF.

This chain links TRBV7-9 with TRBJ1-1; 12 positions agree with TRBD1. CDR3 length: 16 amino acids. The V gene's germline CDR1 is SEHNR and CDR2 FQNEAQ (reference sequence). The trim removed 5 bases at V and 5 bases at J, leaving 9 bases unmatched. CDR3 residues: CASSPHGGQGATEAFF. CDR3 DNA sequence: TGTGCCAGCAGCCCCCATGGGGGACAGGGGGCTACTGAAGCTTTCTTT.

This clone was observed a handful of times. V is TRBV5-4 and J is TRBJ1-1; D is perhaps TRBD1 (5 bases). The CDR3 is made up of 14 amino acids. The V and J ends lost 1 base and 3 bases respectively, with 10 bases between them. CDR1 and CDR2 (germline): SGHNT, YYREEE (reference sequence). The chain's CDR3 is CASSLRGPHTEAFF. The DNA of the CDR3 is TGTGCCAGCAGCTTGAGGGGTCCGCACACTGAAGCTTTCTTT.

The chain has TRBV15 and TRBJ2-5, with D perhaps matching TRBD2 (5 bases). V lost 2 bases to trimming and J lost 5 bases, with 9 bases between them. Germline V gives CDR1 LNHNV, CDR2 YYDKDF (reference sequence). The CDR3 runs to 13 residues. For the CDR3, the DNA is TGTGCCACCAGCAGACTAGCCTGGGAGACCCAGTACTTC. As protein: CATSRLAWETQYF.

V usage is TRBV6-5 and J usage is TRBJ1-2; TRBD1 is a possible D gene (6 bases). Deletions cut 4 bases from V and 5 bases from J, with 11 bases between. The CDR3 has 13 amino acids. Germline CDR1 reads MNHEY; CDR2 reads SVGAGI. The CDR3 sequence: CASSCDRNYGYTF. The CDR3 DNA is TGTGCCAGCAGTTGCGACAGGAATTATGGCTACACCTTC.

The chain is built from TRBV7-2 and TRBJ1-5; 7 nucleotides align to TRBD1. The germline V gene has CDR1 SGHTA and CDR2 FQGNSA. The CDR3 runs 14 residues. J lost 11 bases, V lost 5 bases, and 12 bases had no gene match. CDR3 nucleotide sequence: TGTGCCAGCAGCCCATCGGGACAGCCCGCGGCCCAGCATTTT. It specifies CASSPSGQPAAQHF.

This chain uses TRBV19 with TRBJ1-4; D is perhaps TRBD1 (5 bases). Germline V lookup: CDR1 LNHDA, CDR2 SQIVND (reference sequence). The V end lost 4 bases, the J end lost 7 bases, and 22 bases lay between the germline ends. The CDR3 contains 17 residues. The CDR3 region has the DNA TGTGCCAGTAGTACACCTCGGACGGGACTTTCTGGTGAAAAACTGTTTTTT. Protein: CASSTPRTGLSGEKLFF.

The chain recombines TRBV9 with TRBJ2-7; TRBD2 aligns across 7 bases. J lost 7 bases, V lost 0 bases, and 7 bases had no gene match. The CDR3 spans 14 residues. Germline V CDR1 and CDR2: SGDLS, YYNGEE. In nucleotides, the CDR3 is TGTGCCAGCAGCGTAGCGGGAGGAAATCAGGAGCAGTACTTC. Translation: CASSVAGGNQEQYF.

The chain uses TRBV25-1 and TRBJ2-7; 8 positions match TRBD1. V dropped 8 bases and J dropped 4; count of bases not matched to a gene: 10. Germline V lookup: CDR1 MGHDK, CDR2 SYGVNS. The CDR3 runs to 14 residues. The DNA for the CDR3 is TGTGCCAGCTCGGGGACAGGAGGAGGGTACGAGCAGTACTTC. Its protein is CASSGTGGGYEQYF.

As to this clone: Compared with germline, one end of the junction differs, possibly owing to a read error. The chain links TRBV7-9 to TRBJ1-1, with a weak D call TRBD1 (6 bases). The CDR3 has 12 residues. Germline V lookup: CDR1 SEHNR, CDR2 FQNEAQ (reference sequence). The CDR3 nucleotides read TGTTCCAGCAGCTTAGGGGGAGGGGAAGCTTTCTTT. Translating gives CSSSLGGGEAFF. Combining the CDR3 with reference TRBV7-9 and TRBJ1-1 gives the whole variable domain DTGVSQNPRHKITKRGQNVTFRCDPISEHNRLYWYRQTLGQGPEFLTYFQNEAQLEKSRLLSDRFSAERPKGSFSTLEIQRTEQGDSAMYLCSSSLGGGEAFFGQGTRLTVV.

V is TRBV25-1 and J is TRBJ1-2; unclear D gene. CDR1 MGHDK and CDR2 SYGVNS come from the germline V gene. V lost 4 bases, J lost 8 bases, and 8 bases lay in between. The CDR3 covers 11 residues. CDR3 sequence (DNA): TGTGCCAGCAGTGGGGGAGGGGGCTACACCTTC. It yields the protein CASSGGGGYTF.

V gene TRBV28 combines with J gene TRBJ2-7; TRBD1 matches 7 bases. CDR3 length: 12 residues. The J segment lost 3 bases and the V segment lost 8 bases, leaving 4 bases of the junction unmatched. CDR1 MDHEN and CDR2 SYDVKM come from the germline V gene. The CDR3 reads CASGRGNYEQYF. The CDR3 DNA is TGTGCCAGCGGCAGGGGGAACTACGAGCAGTACTTC.

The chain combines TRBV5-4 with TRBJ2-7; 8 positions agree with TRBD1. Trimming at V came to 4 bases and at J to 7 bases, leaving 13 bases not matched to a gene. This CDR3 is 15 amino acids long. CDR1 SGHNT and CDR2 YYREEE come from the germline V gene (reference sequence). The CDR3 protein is CASSTGQGGVGEQYF. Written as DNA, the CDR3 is TGTGCCAGCAGCACCGGACAGGGAGGTGTGGGTGAGCAGTACTTC.